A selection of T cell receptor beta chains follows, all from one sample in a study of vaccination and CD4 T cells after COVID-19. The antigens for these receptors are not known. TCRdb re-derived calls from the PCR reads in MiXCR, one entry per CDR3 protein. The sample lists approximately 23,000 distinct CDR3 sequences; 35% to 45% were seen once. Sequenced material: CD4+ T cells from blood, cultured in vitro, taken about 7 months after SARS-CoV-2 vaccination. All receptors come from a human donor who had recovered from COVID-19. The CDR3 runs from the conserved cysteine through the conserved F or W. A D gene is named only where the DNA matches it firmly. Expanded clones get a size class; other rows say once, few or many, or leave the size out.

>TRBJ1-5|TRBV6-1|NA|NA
CASSTHRGGGQPQHF
TGTGCCAGCAGTACGCACCGCGGGGGCGGTCAGCCCCAGCATTTT
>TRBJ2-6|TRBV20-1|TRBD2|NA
CSASLAGARGANVLTF
TGCAGTGCTAGCCTAGCGGGGGCGAGGGGGGCCAACGTCCTGACTTTC
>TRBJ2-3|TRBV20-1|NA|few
CSASTGSASGTDTQYF
TGCAGTGCTAGTACGGGATCCGCCAGTGGCACAGATACGCAGTATTTT
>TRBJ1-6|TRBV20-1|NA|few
CSAIDRVGNSPLHF
TGCAGTGCGATCGATCGGGTGGGAAATTCACCCCTCCACTTT
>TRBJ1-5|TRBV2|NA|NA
CASSVEGGQPQHF
TGTGCCAGCAGTGTCGAGGGCGGGCAGCCCCAGCATTTT
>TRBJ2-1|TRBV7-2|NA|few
CASSLVGRGNEQFF
TGTGCCAGCAGCTTGGTTGGCAGGGGCAATGAGCAGTTCTTC
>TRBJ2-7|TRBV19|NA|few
CASSISGRGAIFGEQYF
TGTGCCAGTAGTATAAGTGGAAGGGGGGCCATCTTTGGAGAGCAGTACTTC
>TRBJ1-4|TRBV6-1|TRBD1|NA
CATFWTGGGEKLFF
TGTGCCACCTTCTGGACAGGCGGGGGTGAAAAACTGTTTTTT
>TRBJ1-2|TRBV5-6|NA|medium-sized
CASSSRELGDKDYGYTF
TGTGCCAGCAGCTCCCGGGAATTGGGCGACAAGGACTATGGCTACACCTTC
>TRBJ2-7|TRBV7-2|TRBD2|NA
CASTLTGGGIYEQYF
TGTGCCAGCACCCTAACCGGGGGGGGAATATACGAGCAGTACTTC
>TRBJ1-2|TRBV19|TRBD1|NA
CASTAKTGGDGYGYTF
TGTGCCAGTACCGCAAAGACAGGGGGCGACGGCTATGGCTACACCTTC
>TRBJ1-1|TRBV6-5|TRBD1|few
CASSYKGQGNTEAFF
TGTGCCAGCAGTTACAAGGGACAGGGAAACACTGAAGCTTTCTTT
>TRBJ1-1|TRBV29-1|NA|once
CSVGTLLNTEAFF
TGCAGCGTGGGGACGCTACTGAACACTGAAGCTTTCTTT
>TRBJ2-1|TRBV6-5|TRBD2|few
CASQGTSDHNEQFF
TGTGCCAGCCAGGGGACTAGCGATCACAATGAGCAGTTCTTC
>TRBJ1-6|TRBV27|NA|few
CASSSGGSPLHF
TGTGCCAGCAGCTCTGGGGGGTCACCCCTCCACTTT
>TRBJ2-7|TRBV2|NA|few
CASSVLQLYRQEQYF
TGTGCCAGCAGTGTGCTACAGCTCTATCGGCAGGAGCAGTACTTC
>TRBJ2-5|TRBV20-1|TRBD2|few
CSARELLRGGLETQYF
TGCAGTGCTAGAGAACTACTACGGGGGGGCCTGGAGACCCAGTACTTC
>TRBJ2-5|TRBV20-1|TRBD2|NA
CSARDYIGRPQYF
TGCAGTGCCCGGGACTATATTGGGAGGCCCCAGTACTTC
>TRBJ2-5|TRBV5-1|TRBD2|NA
CASSFGTSEETQYF
TGCGCCAGCAGCTTCGGGACTAGCGAAGAGACCCAGTACTTC
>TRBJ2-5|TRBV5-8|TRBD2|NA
CASSPGTSGVGAETQYF
TGTGCCAGCAGCCCCGGGACTAGTGGGGTTGGGGCCGAGACCCAGTACTTC
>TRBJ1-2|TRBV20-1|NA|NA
CSARDRYRDRRSGYTF
TGCAGTGCTAGAGATCGATACAGGGATAGAAGGAGTGGCTACACCTTC
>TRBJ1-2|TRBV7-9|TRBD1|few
CASSFNRGSLGYTF
TGTGCCAGCAGCTTCAACAGGGGTTCTTTGGGCTACACCTTC
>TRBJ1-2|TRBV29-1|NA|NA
CSGSTGDYGYTF
TGCAGCGGATCGACTGGGGACTATGGCTACACCTTC
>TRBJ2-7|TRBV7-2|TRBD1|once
CASSSTGGGREQYF
TGTGCCAGCAGCTCTACAGGGGGCGGAAGGGAGCAGTACTTC
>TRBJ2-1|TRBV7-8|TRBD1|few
CASRLTGGARNEQFF
TGTGCCAGCAGGTTGACAGGGGGCGCGCGGAATGAGCAGTTCTTC
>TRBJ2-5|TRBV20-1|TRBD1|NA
CSARDDRGETQYF
TGCAGTGCTAGAGATGACAGGGGAGAGACCCAGTACTTC
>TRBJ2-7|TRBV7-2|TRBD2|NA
CASSFSRGAYEQYF
TGTGCCAGCAGCTTCTCCCGGGGGGCCTACGAGCAGTACTTC
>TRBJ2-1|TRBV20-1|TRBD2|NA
CSGGGSSYNEQFF
TGCAGTGGGGGGGGGAGCTCCTACAATGAGCAGTTCTTC
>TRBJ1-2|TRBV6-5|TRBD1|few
CASSSDRANGYTF
TGTGCCAGCAGTTCTGACAGGGCAAATGGCTACACCTTC
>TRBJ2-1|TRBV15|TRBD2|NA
CATSRDRRGATYNEQFF
TGTGCCACCAGCAGAGATAGGCGGGGGGCTACCTACAATGAGCAGTTCTTC
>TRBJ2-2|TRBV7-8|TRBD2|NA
CASTLQLAGSTGELFF
TGTGCCAGCACTCTCCAACTAGCGGGCTCCACCGGGGAGCTGTTTTTT
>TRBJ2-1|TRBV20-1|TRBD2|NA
CSARAGTSGISEQFF
TGCAGTGCTAGAGCCGGGACTAGCGGGATATCTGAGCAGTTCTTC
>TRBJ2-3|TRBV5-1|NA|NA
CASSSLGATDTQYF
TGCGCCAGCAGCTCCTTAGGGGCGACAGATACGCAGTATTTT
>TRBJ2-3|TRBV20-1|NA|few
CSAQSGVGPDTQYF
TGCAGTGCTCAGAGCGGAGTGGGCCCAGATACGCAGTATTTT
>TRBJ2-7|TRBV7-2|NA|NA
CASSTSSVNSYEQYF
TGTGCCAGCAGCACCTCATCCGTAAATTCCTACGAGCAGTACTTC
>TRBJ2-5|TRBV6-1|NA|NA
CASSYQTVGQETQYF
TGTGCCAGCAGTTACCAGACAGTGGGCCAAGAGACCCAGTACTTC
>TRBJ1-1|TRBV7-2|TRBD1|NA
CASSFPMYRGTEAFF
TGTGCCAGCAGCTTCCCGATGTACAGGGGCACTGAAGCTTTCTTT
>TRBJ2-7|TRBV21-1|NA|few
CASSKCGSSHYELEQYF
TGTGCCAGCAGCAAGTGTGGATCTTCACACTACGAATTGGAGCAGTACTTC
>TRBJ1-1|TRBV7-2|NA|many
CASSLDYDSTEAFF
TGTGCCAGCAGCTTAGACTACGATAGCACTGAAGCTTTCTTT
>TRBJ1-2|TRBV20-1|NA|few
CSARDPGAGPYGYTF
TGCAGTGCTAGAGATCCAGGGGCCGGACCTTATGGCTACACCTTC
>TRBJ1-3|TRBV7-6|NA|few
CASSLGAWDGSGNTIYF
TGTGCCAGCAGCTTAGGGGCTTGGGATGGCTCTGGAAACACCATATATTTT
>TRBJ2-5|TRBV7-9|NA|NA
CASSPRTTPEETQYF
TGTGCCAGCAGCCCCAGGACTACCCCCGAAGAGACCCAGTACTTC
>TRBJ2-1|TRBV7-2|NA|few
CASSPIPLAEQFF
TGTGCCAGCAGCCCTATACCGCTAGCGGAGCAGTTCTTC